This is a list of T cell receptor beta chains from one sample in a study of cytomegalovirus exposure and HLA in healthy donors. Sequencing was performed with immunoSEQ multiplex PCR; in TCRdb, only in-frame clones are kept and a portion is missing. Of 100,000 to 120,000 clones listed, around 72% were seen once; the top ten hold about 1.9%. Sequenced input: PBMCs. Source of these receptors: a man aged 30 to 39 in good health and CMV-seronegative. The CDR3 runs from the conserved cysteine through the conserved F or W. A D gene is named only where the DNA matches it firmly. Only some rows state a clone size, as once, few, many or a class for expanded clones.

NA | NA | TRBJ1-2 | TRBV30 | CAWSVNWGYTF | TGTGCCTGGAGTGTAAACTGGGGCTACACCTTC
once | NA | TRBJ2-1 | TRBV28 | CASRTSGLRIDEQFF | TGTGCCAGCAGGACAAGCGGGCTTCGTATCGATGAGCAGTTCTTC
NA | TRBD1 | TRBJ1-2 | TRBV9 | CASSAAGTGVFGYTF | TGTGCCAGCAGCGCCGCAGGGACAGGGGTTTTCGGCTACACCTTC
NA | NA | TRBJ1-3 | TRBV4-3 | CASSQGDTHSGNTIYF | TGCGCCAGCAGCCAAGGGGACACACACTCTGGAAACACCATATATTTT
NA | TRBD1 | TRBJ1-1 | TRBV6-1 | CASSVTGEGTEAFF | TGTGCCAGTAGTGTGACAGGGGAGGGCACTGAAGCTTTCTTT
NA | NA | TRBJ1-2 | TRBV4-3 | CASSQDTQGFYGYTF | TGCGCCAGCAGCCAAGATACCCAGGGTTTTTATGGCTACACCTTC
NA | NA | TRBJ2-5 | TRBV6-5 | CASSYLPEETQYF | TGTGCCAGCAGTTACCTCCCCGAAGAGACCCAGTACTTC
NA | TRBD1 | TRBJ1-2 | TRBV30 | CAWTRGPYRGDYGYTF | TGTGCCTGGACCAGAGGACCCTACAGGGGGGATTATGGCTACACCTTC
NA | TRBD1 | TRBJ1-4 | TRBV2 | CASRGRQGLGEKLFF | TGTGCCAGCAGGGGACGACAGGGGCTAGGTGAAAAACTGTTTTTT
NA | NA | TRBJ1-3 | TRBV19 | CASTPTFSGNTIYF | TGTGCCTCGACCCCGACATTCTCTGGAAACACCATATATTTT
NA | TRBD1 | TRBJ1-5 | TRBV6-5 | CASSPGTVNNQPQHF | TGTGCCAGCAGCCCAGGGACAGTGAACAATCAGCCCCAGCATTTT
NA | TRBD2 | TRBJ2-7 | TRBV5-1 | CASSLGPGGSYEQYF | TGCGCCAGCAGCTTGGGGCCGGGGGGCTCCTACGAGCAGTACTTC
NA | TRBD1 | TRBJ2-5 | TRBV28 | CASSSDRPTAQETQYF | TGTGCCAGCAGCTCGGACAGGCCGACAGCCCAAGAGACCCAGTACTTC
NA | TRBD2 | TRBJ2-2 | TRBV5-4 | CASSLGLLAGGNTGELFF | TGTGCCAGCAGCTTGGGGTTGCTAGCGGGAGGGAACACCGGGGAGCTGTTTTTT
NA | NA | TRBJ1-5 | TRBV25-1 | CASSDPGVGTQHF | TGTGCCAGCAGTGACCCGGGGGTCGGGACCCAGCATTTT
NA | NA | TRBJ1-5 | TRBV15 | CATSRGGFRKDGNQPQHF | TGTGCCACCAGCAGGGGGGGTTTCCGGAAAGATGGCAATCAGCCCCAGCATTTT
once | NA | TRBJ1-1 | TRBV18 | CASSPPSVRTEAFF | TGTGCCAGCTCACCACCTTCAGTCCGCACCGAAGCTTTCTTT
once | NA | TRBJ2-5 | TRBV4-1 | CASSGTDRDRTQETQYF | TGCGCCAGCAGCGGTACGGACCGTGACAGGACCCAAGAGACCCAGTACTTC
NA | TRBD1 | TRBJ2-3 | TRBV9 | CASSVVDRATDTQYF | TGTGCCAGCAGCGTAGTCGACAGGGCCACAGATACGCAGTATTTT
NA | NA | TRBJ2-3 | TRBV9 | CASSFRFTDTQYF | TGTGCCAGCAGCTTCCGGTTCACAGATACGCAGTATTTT
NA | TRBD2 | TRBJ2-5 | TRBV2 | CATSLAAQETQYF | TGTGCCACCAGTCTAGCGGCCCAAGAGACCCAGTACTTC
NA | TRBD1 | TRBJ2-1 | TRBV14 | CASSRWAGGRDEQFF | TGTGCCAGCAGCCGTTGGGCAGGGGGCAGGGATGAGCAGTTCTTC
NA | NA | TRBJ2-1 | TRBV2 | CATKARSSSYNEQFF | TGTGCCACCAAAGCCAGGTCCAGCTCCTACAATGAGCAGTTCTTC
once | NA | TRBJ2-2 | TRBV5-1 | CASSSGQTNTGELFF | TGCGCCAGCAGCTCCGGACAGACGAACACCGGGGAGCTGTTTTTT
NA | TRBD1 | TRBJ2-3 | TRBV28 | CASTGEGASTDTQYF | TGTGCCAGCACCGGCGAGGGGGCCAGCACAGATACGCAGTATTTT
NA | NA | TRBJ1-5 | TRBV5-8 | CASSQSNQPQHF | TGTGCCAGCAGCCAGAGCAATCAGCCCCAGCATTTT
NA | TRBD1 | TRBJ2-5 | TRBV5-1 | CASSETGGAVMKQYF | TGCGCCAGCAGCGAAACAGGGGGCGCGGTAATGAAGCAGTACTTC
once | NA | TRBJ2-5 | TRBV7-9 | CASSLDSQETQYF | TGTGCCAGCAGCTTAGACAGTCAAGAGACCCAGTACTTC
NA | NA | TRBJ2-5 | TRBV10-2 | CASSDPNSAGQETQYF | TGCGCCAGCAGTGACCCTAATTCAGCGGGCCAAGAGACCCAGTACTTC
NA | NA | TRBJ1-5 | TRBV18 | CASSPVRDGQPQHF | TGTGCCAGCTCACCGGTCAGGGATGGTCAGCCCCAGCATTTT
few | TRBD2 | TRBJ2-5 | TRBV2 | CASNGGGGLGETQYF | TGTGCCAGCAACGGTGGCGGGGGACTTGGGGAGACCCAGTACTTC
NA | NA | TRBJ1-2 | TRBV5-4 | CASSLGGGYGYTF | TGTGCCAGCAGCTTGGGGGGCGGATATGGCTACACCTTC
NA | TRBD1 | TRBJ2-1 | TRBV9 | CASSATGTGYNEQFF | TGTGCCAGCAGCGCAACCGGGACAGGGTACAATGAGCAGTTCTTC
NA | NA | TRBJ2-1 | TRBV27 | CATKSGSYNEQFF | TGTGCCACCAAGTCCGGTTCCTACAATGAGCAGTTCTTC
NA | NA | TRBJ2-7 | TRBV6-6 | CASSYSSGEFEQYF | TGTGCCAGCAGTTACTCGTCGGGGGAGTTCGAGCAGTACTTC
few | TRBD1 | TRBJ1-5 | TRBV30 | CAWADREWNQPQHF | TGTGCCTGGGCAGACAGGGAGTGGAATCAGCCCCAGCATTTT
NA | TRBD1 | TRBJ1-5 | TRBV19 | CASRTGVNQPQHF | TGTGCCAGCAGGACAGGGGTCAATCAGCCCCAGCATTTT
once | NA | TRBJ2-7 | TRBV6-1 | CASRQVSYEQYF | TGTGCCAGCAGACAGGTTTCCTACGAGCAGTACTTC
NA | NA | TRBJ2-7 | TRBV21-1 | CASSKGTGDEDEQYF | TGTGCCAGCAGCAAAGGGACAGGGGATGAGGACGAGCAGTACTTC
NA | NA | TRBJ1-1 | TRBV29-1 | CSGRRGTEAFF | TGCAGCGGACGGAGAGGGACTGAAGCTTTCTTT
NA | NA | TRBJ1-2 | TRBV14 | CASSQVPRLNGYTF | TGTGCCAGCAGCCAAGTTCCGAGACTCAATGGCTACACCTTC
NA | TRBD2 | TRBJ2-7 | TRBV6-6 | CASSPGEGGEQYF | TGTGCCAGCAGCCCCGGGGAGGGCGGCGAGCAGTACTTC
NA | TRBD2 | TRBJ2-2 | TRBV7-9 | CASSTARLAGVDGELFF | TGTGCCAGCAGCACCGCACGACTAGCGGGAGTTGACGGGGAGCTGTTTTTT
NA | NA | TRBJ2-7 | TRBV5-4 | CASSLRGASSAEQYF | TGTGCCAGCAGTCTCCGGGGGGCTAGTTCTGCCGAGCAGTACTTC
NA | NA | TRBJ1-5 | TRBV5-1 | CASSLVGGPNQPQHF | TGCGCCAGCAGCTTGGTGGGGGGGCCCAATCAGCCCCAGCATTTT